These 8 T cell receptor beta chains were all obtained from the same sample, sequenced in a study of technical replicates of blood from several donors. Clones were read by immunoSEQ multiplex PCR, and TCRdb kept only the in-frame ones, dropping some. The sample has under 90,000 clones, around 93% seen once. Material for sequencing was T cells isolated from PBMCs. These receptors all stem from a human donor in good health.

The rearrangement joins TRBV4-1 to TRBJ2-1; 7 bases line up with TRBD1. V gave up 2 bases and J gave up 0 bases; unmatched junction bases: 7. Per the germline V gene, CDR1 is MGHRA and CDR2 is YSYEKL. This CDR3 is built from 17 residues. The CDR3 spells CASSQPRDSSSYNEQFF. DNA of the CDR3: TGCGCCAGCAGCCAACCCCGGGACAGCAGCTCCTACAATGAGCAGTTCTTC.

The chain has TRBV5-4 and TRBJ2-5; possibly TRBD1 for D (6 bases). The CDR3 runs 17 residues. CDR1 SGHNT and CDR2 YYREEE come from the germline V gene (reference sequence). The V gene lost 3 bases and the J gene lost 4 bases, with 22 bases spanning the gap. The DNA of the CDR3 is TGTGCCAGCAGCTCCGGTCTGACAGGATCGGTATTAGAGACCCAGTACTTC. Amino acids: CASSSGLTGSVLETQYF.

The chain has TRBV5-1 and TRBJ2-1, with TRBD2 matching over 8 bases. The CDR3 runs to 15 residues. Germline V lookup: CDR1 SGHRS, CDR2 YFSETQ. With 4 bases clipped from V and 4 bases from J, the junction kept 7 bases outside the gene matches. CDR3 DNA sequence: TGCGCCAGCAGCCTGGGGACTAGAAGGTACAATGAGCAGTTCTTC. Translated, it gives CASSLGTRRYNEQFF.

The CDR3 loop is CASSYGGSGANVLTF. CDR3 DNA: TGTGCCAGCAGCTATGGGGGGTCAGGGGCCAACGTCCTGACTTTC. The genes are TRBV7-9 and TRBJ2-6; TRBD2 might be the D (6 bases). Germline assignment: CDR1 SEHNR and CDR2 FQNEAQ (reference sequence). The CDR3 spans 15 residues. The ends were cut back, 4 bases at V and 4 bases at J, with 11 bases in the middle.

In this sample, this clone turned up once. V usage is TRBV5-4 and J usage is TRBJ2-2; 7 bases match TRBD1. The CDR3 extends over 15 amino acids. The V gene end was trimmed by 0 bases and the J gene end by 6 bases; junction bases not matched to a gene: 5. Germline V gene sequence: CDR1 SGHNT, CDR2 YYREEE (reference sequence). The CDR3 loop reads CASSLETGFSGELFF. The CDR3 DNA is TGTGCCAGCAGCTTGGAGACAGGGTTCTCCGGGGAGCTGTTTTTT.

The chain uses TRBV6-5 and TRBJ1-3; the D is unclear. The CDR3 is made up of 15 amino acids. With 2 bases removed from V and 0 bases from J, the gap between germline ends came to 8 bases. Per the germline V gene, CDR1 is MNHEY and CDR2 is SVGAGI. The CDR3 DNA follows: TGTGCCAGCAGTTACGAGGGCTCCTCTGGAAACACCATATATTTT. It is translated as CASSYEGSSGNTIYF.

V usage is TRBV5-4 and J usage is TRBJ1-1; D gene uncertain. V was shortened by 2 bases and J by 9 bases, with 11 bases between the two germline ends. Germline CDR1 and CDR2: SGHNT and YYREEE (reference sequence). This CDR3 is built from 12 residues. In DNA form, the CDR3 reads TGTGCCAGCAGCTTACCGACGGGGAAAGCTTTCTTT. This codes for CASSLPTGKAFF.

CDR3 in amino acids: CASSLGGSYNSPLHF. Here the CDR3 DNA reads TGTGCCAGCAGCTTAGGGGGCTCCTATAATTCACCCCTCCACTTT. The V and J genes are TRBV5-4 and TRBJ1-6; possibly TRBD1 for D (6 bases). Trimming shortened V by 2 bases and J by 0 bases, and 6 bases separated the two germline ends. CDR3 length: 15 residues. Germline CDR1 SGHNT, CDR2 YYREEE (reference sequence).